Sequencing of this T cell receptor beta chain was carried out in a study of T-cell memory formation after mild COVID-19. Study-level findings and limits: From day 15 to 85, contracting clones were balanced between CD4 and CD8, whereas later expanders leaned toward CD4+. Those CD4+ clones that contracted were mainly in CM and EM (CD8+ ones in EMRA).

TCR alpha and TCR beta cDNA libraries carrying sample barcodes and UMIs came from 5'RACE with constant-segment primers. TCRdb reprocessed the 5' RACE reads via MiXCR and lists one record per CDR3 protein. The data show 500,000 to 650,000 distinct CDR3 sequences, about 20% seen once. Germline CDR1 KGHDR, CDR2 SFDVKD. The CDR3 runs to 14 residues. V was pared by 0 bases and J by 8 bases, with 12 bases between. This clonotype was counted only a few times. The antigen remains undetermined. This clonotype was sampled from an adult woman who had mild COVID-19 (a few samples of this study predate the infection). Cell type and time point are not known. The sequenced sample was PBMCs or a T cell subset sorted from them (not recorded which). The chain joins TRBV24-1 to TRBJ1-2; D is perhaps TRBD1 (6 bases). DNA for the CDR3: TGTGCCACCAGTGATTTGACAGGGAGGCAGGGCTACACCTTC. It translates to CATSDLTGRQGYTF.